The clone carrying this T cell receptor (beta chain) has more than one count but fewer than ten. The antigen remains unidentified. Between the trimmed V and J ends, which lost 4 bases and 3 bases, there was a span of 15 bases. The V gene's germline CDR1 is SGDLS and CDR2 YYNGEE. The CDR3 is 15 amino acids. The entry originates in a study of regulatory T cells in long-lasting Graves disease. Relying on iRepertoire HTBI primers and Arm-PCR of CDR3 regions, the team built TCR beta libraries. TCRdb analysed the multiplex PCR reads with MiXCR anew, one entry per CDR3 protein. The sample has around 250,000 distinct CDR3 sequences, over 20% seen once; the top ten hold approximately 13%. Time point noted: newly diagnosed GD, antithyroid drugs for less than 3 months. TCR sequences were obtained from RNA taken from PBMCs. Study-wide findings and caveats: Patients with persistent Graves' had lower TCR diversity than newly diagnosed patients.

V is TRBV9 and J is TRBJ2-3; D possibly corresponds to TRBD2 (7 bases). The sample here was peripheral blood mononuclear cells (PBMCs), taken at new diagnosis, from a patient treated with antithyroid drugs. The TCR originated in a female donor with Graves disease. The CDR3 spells CASSRGAFGTDTQYF. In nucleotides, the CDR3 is TGTGCCAGCAGCCGGGGGGCCTTTGGAACAGATACGCAGTATTTT.